This TCR beta chain is from a study of blood T cell repertoires in COVID-19. Original analysis: Amplification of reference gene primers was used by the study to estimate nucleated cell counts. Data came from immunoSEQ multiplex PCR; TCRdb stores just in-frame clones and leaves some out. Clone size and the V and J calls come from that table; the DNA yielded D and trimming. This sample carries more than 150,000 clones, roughly 90% of them seen once, and the ten largest clones take approximately 2%. This CDR3 spans 15 amino acids. J lost 5 bases, V lost 2 bases, and 4 bases had no gene match. Per germline, CDR1 SGHRS and CDR2 YFSETQ.

The chain links TRBV5-1 to TRBJ1-6, with 7 positions matching TRBD1. The sequence was obtained from a woman in her 30s who had recovered from COVID-19. Specimen: PBMCs or T cells enriched from blood (not recorded which). CDR3 coding DNA: TGCGCCAGCAGCTTCACAGGGGCCGATAATTCACCCCTCCACTTT. This translates into CASSFTGADNSPLHF.